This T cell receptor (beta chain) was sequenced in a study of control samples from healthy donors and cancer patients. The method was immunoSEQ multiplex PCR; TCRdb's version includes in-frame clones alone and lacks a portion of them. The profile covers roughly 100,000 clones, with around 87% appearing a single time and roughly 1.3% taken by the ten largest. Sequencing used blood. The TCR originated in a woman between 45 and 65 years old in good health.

The CDR3 here is CASSFLDKYEQYF. The CDR3 DNA follows: TGTGCCAGCAGTTTCTTAGATAAGTACGAGCAGTACTTC. This chain uses TRBV28 with TRBJ2-7, with D unresolved. V was cut by 3 bases and J by 4 bases, with 10 bases left in between. The germline gives CDR1 MDHEN, CDR2 SYDVKM. The CDR3 spans 13 residues.